The TCR beta chain described here comes from a study of blood T cell repertoires in COVID-19. About the study: Whether acute or convalescent, the COVID-19 samples came from the United States, Italy and Spain.

In germline, CDR1 is MNHEY, CDR2 SVGEGT. CDR3 length: 17 amino acids. Trimming stripped 4 bases from V and 8 bases from J, with 24 bases between. Some clones are missing from TCRdb's copy, which holds only in-frame ones; the method was immunoSEQ multiplex PCR. There are tens of thousands of clones in the sample; 80% to 90% occur only once, and around 15% lies in the top ten. The V call is TRBV6-2 or TRBV6-3, the J call TRBJ2-1; D perhaps matches TRBD2 (7 bases). This sequence was found in a woman of 80 years or more with acute or convalescent COVID-19. The sample was peripheral blood. CDR3 DNA: TGTGCCAGCAGTTTTGTCGGGGGGCAGGGAGGGAAGGATGAGCAGTTCTTC. Translation gives CASSFVGGQGGKDEQFF.